A selection of T cell receptor beta chains follows, all from one sample in a study of OX40 agonist ivuxolimab in advanced cancers. TCRdb's table, derived via immunoSEQ multiplex PCR, lists solely in-frame clones and lacks some. The sample yields tens of thousands of clones, 82% seen once. This sample comprised CD4+ or CD8+ T cells sorted from blood, obtained in a trial of the OX40 agonist ivuxolimab. These receptors all come from an adult with an advanced solid tumor such as melanoma, head and neck, liver or kidney cancer. Each CDR3 is given with its conserved first and last residue. The order of the fields is J gene, V gene, clone size, D gene, CDR3 protein, CDR3 DNA. The D gene is left open where the match is weak. Part of the rows lack a size; the others show once, few, many or a class for expanded clones.

J: TRBJ1-5; V: TRBV5-5; size: .; D: .; CDR3: CASSQDGNQPQHF; DNA: TGTGCCAGCAGTCAGGACGGCAATCAGCCCCAGCATTTT
J: TRBJ2-7; V: TRBV18; size: .; D: .; CDR3: CASSSGLAEEQYF; DNA: TGTGCCAGCTCATCGGGACTCGCGGAGGAGCAGTACTTC
J: TRBJ1-2; V: TRBV2; size: .; D: TRBD1; CDR3: CASSSRGLGDGYTF; DNA: TGTGCCAGCAGTTCCAGGGGGCTGGGGGATGGCTACACCTTC
J: TRBJ1-2; V: TRBV5-1; size: .; D: .; CDR3: CASSLAEGSYGYTF; DNA: TGCGCCAGCAGCTTGGCCGAGGGCTCCTATGGCTACACCTTC
J: TRBJ1-1; V: TRBV7-9; size: .; D: TRBD1; CDR3: CASSHSPGTGANTEAFF; DNA: TGTGCCAGCAGCCATAGTCCCGGGACAGGGGCGAACACTGAAGCTTTCTTT
J: TRBJ2-3; V: TRBV5-1; size: .; D: .; CDR3: CASSGAGLTTDTQYF; DNA: TGCGCCAGCAGCGGAGCAGGACTTACCACAGATACGCAGTATTTT
J: TRBJ2-7; V: TRBV27; size: .; D: TRBD1; CDR3: CASSLSPRTGRDEQYF; DNA: TGTGCCAGCAGTTTATCGCCGAGGACAGGGAGAGACGAGCAGTACTTC
J: TRBJ1-1; V: TRBV5-4; size: once; D: .; CDR3: CASSTLRGNTEAFF; DNA: TGTGCCAGCAGCACCTTGCGGGGGAACACTGAAGCTTTCTTT
J: TRBJ1-5; V: TRBV30; size: few; D: .; CDR3: CAWSVPGGSNQPQHF; DNA: TGTGCCTGGAGTGTACCGGGAGGTAGCAATCAGCCCCAGCATTTT
J: TRBJ1-5; V: TRBV4-1; size: once; D: TRBD1; CDR3: CASSQADRVDQPQHF; DNA: TGCGCCAGCAGCCAAGCGGACAGGGTTGATCAGCCCCAGCATTTT
J: TRBJ2-5; V: TRBV6-1; size: .; D: .; CDR3: CASSDNPQETQYF; DNA: TGTGCCAGCAGTGACAATCCTCAGGAGACCCAGTACTTC
J: TRBJ1-4; V: TRBV7-9; size: .; D: TRBD1; CDR3: CASSLGTGDEKLFF; DNA: TGTGCCAGCAGCTTAGGGACAGGGGATGAAAAACTGTTTTTT
J: TRBJ1-1; V: TRBV6-1; size: .; D: .; CDR3: CASNWGHRVNTEAFF; DNA: TGTGCCAGCAACTGGGGGCATCGGGTGAACACTGAAGCTTTCTTT
J: TRBJ2-7; V: TRBV29-1; size: once; D: TRBD1; CDR3: CSVVGYEGQNSYEQYF; DNA: TGCAGCGTTGTGGGGTATGAGGGACAGAACTCCTACGAGCAGTACTTC
J: TRBJ1-1; V: TRBV7-2; size: .; D: TRBD1; CDR3: CASSQRTGGTEAFF; DNA: TGTGCCAGCAGCCAAAGGACAGGGGGCACTGAAGCTTTCTTT
J: TRBJ2-7; V: TRBV5-6; size: .; D: .; CDR3: CASSYNYEQYF; DNA: TGTGCCAGCAGCTACAACTACGAGCAGTACTTC
J: TRBJ1-5; V: TRBV28; size: few; D: TRBD1; CDR3: CASSLVTGGSQPQHF; DNA: TGTGCCAGCAGTTTAGTAACAGGGGGAAGTCAGCCCCAGCATTTT
J: TRBJ1-1; V: TRBV7-9; size: medium-sized; D: .; CDR3: CASSLGAGKRNTEAFF; DNA: TGTGCCAGCAGCTTAGGGGCAGGGAAACGGAACACTGAAGCTTTCTTT
J: TRBJ1-1; V: TRBV19; size: .; D: .; CDR3: CASSILSRRNTEAFF; DNA: TGTGCCAGTAGTATTTTGTCTCGGAGGAACACTGAAGCTTTCTTT
J: TRBJ2-1; V: TRBV14; size: .; D: TRBD2; CDR3: CASTAGTSGLRSYNEQFF; DNA: TGTGCCAGCACCGCCGGGACTAGCGGGCTTAGGTCCTACAATGAGCAGTTCTTC
J: TRBJ1-2; V: TRBV9; size: .; D: .; CDR3: CASSVVGGTNYGYTF; DNA: TGTGCCAGCAGCGTAGTAGGGGGGACCAACTATGGCTACACCTTC
J: TRBJ1-2; V: TRBV15; size: .; D: .; CDR3: CATSRAGRYYGYTF; DNA: TGTGCCACCAGCAGAGCCGGGAGATACTATGGCTACACCTTC
J: TRBJ1-6; V: TRBV28; size: .; D: .; CDR3: CASSLPPNWGRLNNSPLHF; DNA: TGTGCCAGCAGTTTACCCCCAAATTGGGGGAGGCTAAATAATTCACCCCTCCACTTT
J: TRBJ2-3; V: TRBV7-8; size: .; D: TRBD2; CDR3: CASSFSSGRNTQYF; DNA: TGTGCCAGCAGCTTCTCTAGCGGGCGGAATACGCAGTATTTT
J: TRBJ2-1; V: TRBV27; size: .; D: .; CDR3: CASSFDSYYNEQFF; DNA: TGTGCCAGCAGTTTCGACAGCTACTACAATGAGCAGTTCTTC
J: TRBJ1-3; V: TRBV5-4; size: .; D: .; CDR3: CASSLDQSGNTIYF; DNA: TGTGCCAGCAGCTTGGACCAAAGTGGAAACACCATATATTTT
J: TRBJ2-1; V: TRBV28; size: .; D: TRBD1; CDR3: CASQEPGQGLREQFF; DNA: TGTGCCAGCCAGGAACCGGGACAGGGGTTACGCGAGCAGTTCTTC
J: TRBJ1-4; V: TRBV15; size: .; D: .; CDR3: CATSRDRIGEKLFF; DNA: TGTGCCACCAGCAGAGATAGAATAGGAGAAAAACTGTTTTTT
J: TRBJ2-1; V: TRBV28; size: .; D: .; CDR3: CASSRPGPYNEQFF; DNA: TGTGCCAGCAGTCGCCCAGGGCCCTACAATGAGCAGTTCTTC
J: TRBJ2-3; V: TRBV6-5; size: .; D: .; CDR3: CASSSFTFTDTQYF; DNA: TGTGCCAGCAGTTCATTCACCTTCACAGATACGCAGTATTTT
J: TRBJ1-1; V: TRBV30; size: few; D: .; CDR3: CAWTPQSGREAFF; DNA: TGTGCCTGGACTCCCCAGTCGGGGAGGGAAGCTTTCTTT
J: TRBJ2-2; V: TRBV5-1; size: .; D: .; CDR3: CASSKLPTGELFF; DNA: TGCGCCAGCAGCAAACTGCCCACCGGGGAGCTGTTTTTT
J: TRBJ1-3; V: TRBV2; size: .; D: .; CDR3: CASSDDSLGNTIYF; DNA: TGTGCCAGCAGTGATGACAGTCTTGGAAACACCATATATTTT
J: TRBJ1-2; V: TRBV19; size: .; D: .; CDR3: CASSQEASFPSLHGYTF; DNA: TGTGCCAGCAGTCAGGAGGCCTCGTTCCCAAGCCTACATGGCTACACCTTC
J: TRBJ1-4; V: TRBV7-6; size: .; D: .; CDR3: CASSPGASKGEKLFF; DNA: TGTGCCAGCAGCCCCGGGGCCTCCAAAGGGGAAAAACTGTTTTTT
J: TRBJ1-5; V: TRBV6-6; size: .; D: .; CDR3: CASSWDSSNQPQHF; DNA: TGTGCCAGCAGTTGGGACTCGTCTAATCAGCCCCAGCATTTT
J: TRBJ2-7; V: TRBV7-3; size: .; D: .; CDR3: CASSLRPTRYSYEQYF; DNA: TGTGCCAGCAGCTTAAGGCCGACTAGATACTCCTACGAGCAGTACTTC
J: TRBJ2-7; V: TRBV29-1; size: .; D: TRBD1; CDR3: CSVEDQGQGYEQYF; DNA: TGCAGCGTTGAAGATCAAGGACAGGGTTACGAGCAGTACTTC
J: TRBJ2-5; V: TRBV6-5; size: .; D: .; CDR3: CASSYGYGETQYF; DNA: TGTGCCAGCAGTTACGGGTACGGGGAGACCCAGTACTTC
J: TRBJ1-3; V: TRBV2; size: .; D: .; CDR3: CASSDGQSGNTIYF; DNA: TGTGCCAGCAGTGACGGACAGTCTGGAAACACCATATATTTT